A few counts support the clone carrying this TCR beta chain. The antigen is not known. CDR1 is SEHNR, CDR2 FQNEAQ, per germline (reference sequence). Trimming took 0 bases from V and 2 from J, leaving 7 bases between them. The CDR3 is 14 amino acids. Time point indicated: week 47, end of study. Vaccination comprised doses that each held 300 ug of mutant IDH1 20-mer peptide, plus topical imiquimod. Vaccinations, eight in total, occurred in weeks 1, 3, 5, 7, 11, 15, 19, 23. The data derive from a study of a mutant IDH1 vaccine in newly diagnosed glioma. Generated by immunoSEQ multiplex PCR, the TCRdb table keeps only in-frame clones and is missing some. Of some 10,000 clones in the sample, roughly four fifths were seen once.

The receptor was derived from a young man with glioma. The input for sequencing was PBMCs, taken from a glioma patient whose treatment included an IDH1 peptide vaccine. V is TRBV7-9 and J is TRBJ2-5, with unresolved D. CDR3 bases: TGTGCCAGCAGCTTAGCGGCGGAACAAGAGACCCAGTACTTC. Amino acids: CASSLAAEQETQYF.